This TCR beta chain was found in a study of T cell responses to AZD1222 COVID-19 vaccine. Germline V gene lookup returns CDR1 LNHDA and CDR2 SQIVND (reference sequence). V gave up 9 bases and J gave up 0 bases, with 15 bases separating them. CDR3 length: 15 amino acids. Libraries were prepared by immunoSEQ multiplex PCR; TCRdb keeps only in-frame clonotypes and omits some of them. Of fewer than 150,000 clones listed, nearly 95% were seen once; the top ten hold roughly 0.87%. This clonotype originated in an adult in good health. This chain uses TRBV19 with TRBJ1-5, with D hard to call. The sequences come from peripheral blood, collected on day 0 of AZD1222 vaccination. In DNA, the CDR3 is TGTGCCAGCATTTCTGACGGCAATAGCAATCAGCCCCAGCATTTT. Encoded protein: CASISDGNSNQPQHF.